This entry describes one T cell receptor beta chain. This sample is part of a study of blood T cell repertoires in COVID-19. Authors' methods: Amplification of reference gene primers was used by the study to estimate nucleated cell counts. Produced via immunoSEQ multiplex PCR; TCRdb's table is partial and in-frame only. Clone size and V and J calls were adopted from that table, with D and trimming inferred from the DNA. The sample holds roughly 180,000 clones, around 85% seen once. This CDR3 comprises 21 residues. V usage is TRBV21-1 and J usage is TRBJ1-2; the listed D gene, TRBD1, was not tested against the DNA. TRBV21-1 is noted as a pseudogene. The sequenced sample consisted of PBMCs or T cells enriched from blood (not recorded which). This clonotype was sampled from a woman aged 40 to 50 with acute COVID-19. DNA of the CDR3: TGTGCCAGCAGCAAAAATGCCAGCCCTACCGGGGGACAGGTCCGATACTATGGCTACACCTTC. As protein: CASSKNASPTGGQVRYYGYTF.